Reported below is one T cell receptor beta chain. The data belong to a study of shared clonotypes between healthy human individuals. The CDR3 contains 13 residues. Trimming took 11 bases from V and 4 from J; bases not matched to a gene: 7. CDR1 is MDHEN and CDR2 is SYDVKM in the germline V gene. Generated by immunoSEQ multiplex PCR, the TCRdb table keeps only in-frame clones and is missing some. Seen here are about 460,000 clones, over 60% observed once, and the top ten hold 12%. The chain carries TRBV28 and TRBJ2-1; 8 bases are a match to TRBD2. This sequence originates from a woman aged 40 to 55 in good health. Some clones in this sample may be carry-over from other donors' samples. The sequenced sample was PBMCs. The CDR3 spells CASREGGYNEQFF. The CDR3, as DNA: TGTGCCTCCCGGGAGGGGGGTTACAATGAGCAGTTCTTC.